A single sample gave rise to the 11 T cell receptor beta chains below, sequenced in a study of metastatic and nonmetastatic thyroid tumors. TCRdb used MiXCR to call clones anew from the PCR reads. Of more than 85,000 clones in the sample, less than 10% were seen once. Patients underwent thyroid surgery, and none had received any treatment before it. Sequences were obtained from blood. The receptors were gathered from a female donor with papillary thyroid cancer or a benign thyroid nodule (not recorded which). Some clones in this sample may be carry-over from other donors' samples.

This clone has at least ten counts. The chain links TRBV7-9 to TRBJ1-3, with D perhaps TRBD1 (5 bases). The CDR3 is 13 amino acids. The V and J ends lost 4 bases and 2 bases respectively, with 6 bases between them. Germline loops: CDR1 SEHNR, CDR2 FQNEAQ (reference sequence). This CDR3 is CASSSGPGNTIYF. Written as DNA, the CDR3 is TGTGCCAGCAGCTCGGGACCTGGAAACACCATATATTTT.

In this sample, this clone turned up many times. The chain has TRBV2 and TRBJ1-6; D unclear. The CDR3 runs to 13 residues. CDR1 and CDR2 (germline): SNHLY, FYNNEI. V lost 8 bases and J 2 bases, leaving 7 bases between the germline ends. The CDR3 here is CASHSTYNSPLHF. CDR3 bases: TGTGCCAGCCACAGTACCTATAATTCACCCCTCCACTTT.

This clone was seen ten or more times. This sequence joins TRBV6-1 and TRBJ2-1; 7 positions match TRBD2. This CDR3 has 14 amino acids. J lost 10 bases, V lost 5 bases, and 11 bases had no gene match. CDR1 MNHNS and CDR2 SASEGT come from the germline V gene. The CDR3 reads CASSWGTSGEEQFF. In DNA form, the CDR3 reads TGTGCCAGCAGTTGGGGTACAAGCGGGGAGGAGCAGTTCTTC.

This clone was detected many times. The chain is built from TRBV6-1 and TRBJ2-3; either TRBD1 or TRBD2 may supply D (6 bases each). Germline loops: CDR1 MNHNS, CDR2 SASEGT. The CDR3 is 14 amino acids. The CDR3 loop is CGLSGGARTDTQYF. The CDR3 coding sequence is TGTGGTCTATCCGGGGGCGCGCGGACAGATACGCAGTATTTT.

This clone appeared many times. The chain combines TRBV19 with TRBJ2-6, with 9 positions matching TRBD1. Germline V gives CDR1 LNHDA, CDR2 SQIVND (reference sequence). CDR3 length equals 16 residues. This chain's CDR3 is CGNRDRAPSGANVLTF. The CDR3 DNA follows: TGTGGAAACCGGGACAGGGCCCCCTCTGGGGCCAACGTCCTGACTTTC. Full variable domain (rest looked up from reference TRBV19 and TRBJ2-6): DGGITQSPKYLFRKEGQNVTLSCEQNLNHDAMYWYRQDPGQGLRLIYYSQIVNDFQKGDIAEGYSVSREKKESFPLTVTSAQKNPTAFYLCGNRDRAPSGANVLTFGAGSRLTVL.

The table lists this clone with many counts. J is TRBJ2-5 and V is TRBV19; 7 positions match TRBD1. The V gene's germline CDR1 is LNHDA and CDR2 SQIVND (reference sequence). V lost 5 bases, J lost 4 bases, and 4 bases stayed unmatched. The CDR3 is made up of 13 amino acids. The DNA of the CDR3 is TGTGCCAGTAGTCCTCGGGACAGAGAGACCCAGTACTTC. Its protein is CASSPRDRETQYF. Full variable domain (outside the CDR3, taken from reference TRBV19 and TRBJ2-5): DGGITQSPKYLFRKEGQNVTLSCEQNLNHDAMYWYRQDPGQGLRLIYYSQIVNDFQKGDIAEGYSVSREKKESFPLTVTSAQKNPTAFYLCASSPRDRETQYFGPGTRLLVL.

This clone was counted at least ten times. The chain is built from TRBV3-1 and TRBJ1-4; no firm D call. V lost 0 bases and J lost 2, with 13 bases in between. The CDR3 spans 17 residues. Germline V lookup: CDR1 LGHDT, CDR2 YNNKEL (reference sequence). The DNA of the CDR3 is TGTGCCAGCAGCCAAGAGAGGGCAGGTGGTACTAATGAAAAACTGTTTTTT. Its protein is CASSQERAGGTNEKLFF.

This clone showed up many times. The chain combines TRBV12-3 or TRBV12-4 with TRBJ2-5, with 9 bases aligning to TRBD2. This CDR3 is 12 amino acids long. Germline trimming cut 4 bases from V and 9 bases from J; bases unmatched to any gene: 3. The CDR3 loop is CASSSAGGSQYF. CDR3 in DNA: TGTGCCAGCAGTTCAGCGGGGGGTTCCCAGTACTTC.

This clone showed up just a few times. This chain links TRBV5-4 with TRBJ1-1, with D possibly being TRBD1 (6 bases). V lost 0 bases to trimming and J lost 6 bases, with 12 bases between them. The germline CDR1 and CDR2 sequences are SGHNT and YYREEE (reference sequence). The CDR3 sequence is 14 residues long. Written as DNA, the CDR3 is TGTGCCAGCAGCTTGGAAGGGGGTTTTGCTGAAGCTTTCTTT. It encodes CASSLEGGFAEAFF.

This clone came up many times. Other nucleotide sequences in the sample specify the same CDR3. The chain combines TRBV10-1 with TRBJ2-3, with 9 bases matching TRBD1. The CDR3 has 17 residues. CDR1 and CDR2 from the germline V gene are WNHNN and SYGVQD (reference sequence). With V trimmed by 2 bases and J by 5 bases, 11 bases remained unmatched. The CDR3 sequence: CASSEGRSDRGRDTQYF. Written as DNA, the CDR3 is TGCGCCAGCAGTGAGGGTAGATCGGACAGGGGAAGAGATACGCAGTATTTT.

The J gene is TRBJ2-7, the V gene TRBV3-1; weak D call: TRBD2 (6 bases). CDR3 length: 14 amino acids. The V gene lost 0 bases and the J gene lost 10 bases, with 16 bases spanning the gap. In germline, CDR1 is LGHDT, CDR2 YNNKEL (reference sequence). CDR3 region: CASSQEGGSGPQYF. CDR3 coding DNA: TGTGCCAGCAGCCAAGAAGGCGGTAGCGGACCCCAGTACTTC.